Shown below are 22 T cell receptor beta chains from a single sample sequenced in a study of OX40 agonist ivuxolimab in advanced cancers. Libraries were prepared by immunoSEQ multiplex PCR; TCRdb keeps only in-frame clonotypes and omits some of them. The repertoire consists of some 55,000 clones, with 80% occurring once and the leading ten covering around 4.5%. The sample here was CD4+ or CD8+ T cells sorted from blood, taken in a trial of the OX40 agonist ivuxolimab. These receptors were collected from an adult with an advanced solid tumor such as melanoma, head and neck, liver or kidney cancer.

This clone was detected once. V and J are TRBV9 and TRBJ2-3; D remains ambiguous. Deletions cut 0 bases from V and 2 bases from J, with 13 bases between. CDR3 size: 16 residues. In germline, CDR1 is SGDLS, CDR2 YYNGEE. The CDR3 region has the DNA TGTGCCAGCAGCGTAGAGCACACCCTTCCCACAGATACGCAGTATTTT. Translated: CASSVEHTLPTDTQYF.

V gene TRBV19 combines with J gene TRBJ1-1; 8 bases align to TRBD1. The junction had 4 bases not matched to a gene; V was cut back by 6 bases and J by 7 bases. The CDR3 length is 12 residues. Per the germline V gene, CDR1 is LNHDA and CDR2 is SQIVND (reference sequence). The CDR3 sequence is CASSWTGLEAFF. In DNA form, the CDR3 reads TGTGCCAGTAGCTGGACAGGGCTTGAAGCTTTCTTT.

This clone is classed as medium-sized. The chain uses TRBV19 and TRBJ2-2; D call uncertain. The CDR3 consists of 14 residues. In germline, CDR1 is LNHDA, CDR2 SQIVND (reference sequence). V shed 2 bases and J shed 1 base, with 5 bases lying between them. DNA of the CDR3: TGTGCCAGTAGTATATCCAGGAACACCGGGGAGCTGTTTTTT. Residues: CASSISRNTGELFF.

The chain combines TRBV5-1 with TRBJ1-3; D might be TRBD1 (5 bases). V was trimmed by 3 bases and J by 7 bases, leaving 14 bases between them. The CDR3 has 14 amino acids. Germline CDR1 reads SGHRS; CDR2 reads YFSETQ. The CDR3 DNA is TGCGCCAGCAGCTGGGACGGGGAGGGGAACACCATATATTTT. Translated: CASSWDGEGNTIYF.

The genes are TRBV11-2 and TRBJ2-7, with D possibly TRBD2 on 5 matching bases. Germline V gene lookup returns CDR1 SGHAT and CDR2 FQNNGV. Trimming shortened V by 3 bases and J by 7 bases, and 10 bases separated the two germline ends. The CDR3 covers 12 residues. The CDR3 sequence is CASSLDLGEQYF. CDR3 in DNA: TGTGCCAGCAGCTTGGACTTGGGGGAGCAGTACTTC.

This sequence joins TRBV28 and TRBJ1-5; D is ambiguous. The CDR3 is 14 amino acids. Trimming removed 6 bases at V and 5 bases at J, with 14 bases between. Germline V CDR1 and CDR2: MDHEN, SYDVKM. As DNA, the CDR3 is TGTGCCAGCAGCTTCTCCATGAGTTATCAGCCCCAGCATTTT. Its protein is CASSFSMSYQPQHF.

The genes are TRBV30 and TRBJ1-5; 10 bases agree with TRBD1. CDR1 is GTSNPN and CDR2 is SVGIG in the germline V gene (reference sequence). V shed 2 bases, J shed 3 bases, and the junction held 10 bases outside the gene matches. The CDR3 contains 17 residues. The CDR3 DNA reads TGTGCCTGGAGTCCAGAAGGGGACAGGGGAAACAATCAGCCCCAGCATTTT. This translates into CAWSPEGDRGNNQPQHF.

The genes are TRBV9 and TRBJ2-2, with D possibly being TRBD1 (5 bases). V dropped 0 bases and J dropped 7 bases, with 13 bases sitting between them. Germline-derived CDR1 and CDR2 are SGDLS and YYNGEE. CDR3 length equals 15 residues. The CDR3 here is CASSVDLGADGELFF. Here the CDR3 DNA reads TGTGCCAGCAGCGTAGATTTAGGGGCGGACGGGGAGCTGTTTTTT.

This clone was counted once. The chain couples TRBV18 to TRBJ2-2; TRBD1 matches 9 bases. The CDR3 is 15 amino acids. CDR1 KGHSH and CDR2 LQKENI come from the germline V gene. The V and J ends lost 3 bases and 5 bases, in that order; junction bases with no gene match: 4. The CDR3 DNA is TGTGCCAGCTCACCCTTGGGACAGGGTACCGGGGAGCTGTTTTTT. This codes for CASSPLGQGTGELFF.

The V call is TRBV29-1, the J call TRBJ1-1; no clear D gene. The V gene lost 2 bases and the J gene lost 9 bases, with 10 bases spanning the gap. Germline assignment: CDR1 SQVTM and CDR2 ANQGSEA. The CDR3 loop spans 11 amino acids. The DNA for the CDR3 is TGCAGCGTTGAATCGGTCCTGCAAGCTTTCTTT. Its translation: CSVESVLQAFF. Filled out from reference TRBV29-1 and TRBJ1-1, the complete variable domain reads SAVISQKPSRDICQRGTSLTIQCQVDSQVTMMFWYRQQPGQSLTLIATANQGSEATYESGFVIDKFPISRPNLTFSTLTVSNMSPEDSSIYLCSVESVLQAFFGQGTRLTVV.

The rearrangement uses TRBV29-1 and TRBJ1-5, with a weak D call TRBD1 (6 bases). CDR3 length: 13 amino acids. Germline CDR1 is SQVTM and CDR2 is ANQGSEA. The germline V and J ends were trimmed by 4 bases and 5 bases, with 12 bases remaining between them. CDR3 DNA: TGCAGCGTTGCGGTGCCAGGGGATCAGCCCCAGCATTTT. It specifies CSVAVPGDQPQHF.

By share, this clone counts as large. The chain is built from TRBV18 and TRBJ1-2; weak D call: TRBD1 (5 bases). V lost 4 bases and J 4 bases, leaving 10 bases between the germline ends. The germline gives CDR1 KGHSH, CDR2 LQKENI. The CDR3 spans 13 residues. The CDR3 coding sequence is TGTGCCAGCTCACGAGGGGCGGTCTATGGCTACACCTTC. This sequence encodes CASSRGAVYGYTF.

This clone came up a few times. The chain is built from TRBV7-2 and TRBJ1-2; D is unresolved. Trimming pared 1 base from V and 1 base from J, leaving 7 bases between. There are 14 residues in the CDR3. Germline V gene data show CDR1 as SGHTA and CDR2 as FQGNSA. The CDR3 protein is CASSLGEVNYGYTF. CDR3 sequence (DNA): TGTGCCAGCAGCTTAGGAGAGGTTAACTATGGCTACACCTTC.

This clone was recorded only once. This chain connects TRBV19 to TRBJ2-7; 7 bases are a match to TRBD1. The CDR3 is made up of 15 amino acids. Trimming removed 5 bases from V and 7 bases from J; junction bases left unmatched: 14. The germline CDR1 and CDR2 sequences are LNHDA and SQIVND (reference sequence). The CDR3, as DNA: TGTGCCAGTAGTTCCCGGGACAGTGGTATCCGGGAGCAGTACTTC. This gives the protein CASSSRDSGIREQYF. Filled out from reference TRBV19 and TRBJ2-7, the complete variable domain reads DGGITQSPKYLFRKEGQNVTLSCEQNLNHDAMYWYRQDPGQGLRLIYYSQIVNDFQKGDIAEGYSVSREKKESFPLTVTSAQKNPTAFYLCASSSRDSGIREQYFGPGTRLTVT.

This clone was seen once. The gene calls are TRBV5-1 and TRBJ1-1, with a tentative D call TRBD1 (5 bases). V was cut by 5 bases and J by 7 bases, with 18 bases left in between. Germline CDR1 is SGHRS and CDR2 is YFSETQ. The CDR3 contains 14 residues. For the CDR3, the DNA is TGCGCCAGCAGGCTGAGGATAGGGACTGTTGAAGCTTTCTTT. This encodes CASRLRIGTVEAFF.

This clone was found once. V is TRBV7-8 and J is TRBJ2-1; perhaps TRBD1 as D (6 bases). This CDR3 is 13 amino acids long. Trimming shortened V by 2 bases and J by 4 bases, and 6 bases separated the two germline ends. Looked up from germline, CDR1 is SGHVS and CDR2 is FQNEAQ. The CDR3, as DNA: TGTGCCAGCAGCTTACAGGGGTACAATGAGCAGTTCTTC. This encodes CASSLQGYNEQFF.

In DNA form, the CDR3 reads TGTGCTAGTGGTTTGGCTCGGGGGGGCTGGACGGATGAGCAGTTCTTC. Protein product: CASGLARGGWTDEQFF. The chain uses TRBV12-5 and TRBJ2-1, with TRBD2 matching over 8 bases. The V segment lost 1 base and the J segment 8 bases; nucleotides outside the gene matches: 10. Germline V gives CDR1 LGHNT, CDR2 FRNRAP. The length of the CDR3 is 16 residues.

The chain uses TRBV7-2 and TRBJ2-5; D is unresolved. V lost 2 bases and J 5 bases, leaving 3 bases between the germline ends. The CDR3 contains 11 residues. CDR1 is SGHTA and CDR2 is FQGNSA in the germline V gene. CDR3 region: CASSLTETQYF. The CDR3 bases are TGTGCCAGCAGCTTAACCGAGACCCAGTACTTC.

This rearrangement joins TRBV6-5 to TRBJ1-1, with 7 nucleotides matching TRBD1. The ends lost 6 bases at V and 4 bases at J; junction bases unmatched: 5. Germline V gene sequence: CDR1 MNHEY, CDR2 SVGAGI. CDR3 length: 13 amino acids. CDR3 in amino acids: CASSRQGLTEAFF. As DNA, the CDR3 is TGTGCCAGCAGCAGACAGGGACTCACTGAAGCTTTCTTT.

The V and J genes are TRBV5-4 and TRBJ1-1, with TRBD1 identical over 7 bases. After removal of 1 base from V and 0 bases from J, the junction contained 0 bases not matched to a gene. The CDR3 spans 14 residues. Germline loops: CDR1 SGHNT, CDR2 YYREEE (reference sequence). CDR3 in DNA: TGTGCCAGCAGCTTGACAGGGGTGAACACTGAAGCTTTCTTT. It is translated as CASSLTGVNTEAFF.

The chain recombines TRBV11-2 with TRBJ1-2; no clear D gene. CDR1 is SGHAT, CDR2 FQNNGV, per germline. Trimming cost V 5 bases and J 8 bases, with 18 bases left between them. The CDR3 is 14 residues long. The CDR3 nucleotides are TGTGCCAGCAGCCCTGGACTTTACGGAGGGGGCTACACCTTC. It is translated as CASSPGLYGGGYTF. Full variable domain (rest looked up from reference TRBV11-2 and TRBJ1-2): EAGVAQSPRYKIIEKRQSVAFWCNPISGHATLYWYQQILGQGPKLLIQFQNNGVVDDSQLPKDRFSAERLKGVDSTLKIQPAKLEDSAVYLCASSPGLYGGGYTFGSGTRLTVV.

This clone occurred a few times. The chain links TRBV28 to TRBJ2-7; the D is unclear. CDR3 length: 13 amino acids. CDR1 and CDR2 from the germline V gene are MDHEN and SYDVKM. Trimming shortened V by 5 bases and J by 5 bases, and 13 bases separated the two germline ends. The CDR3 here is CASSPPVHNEQYF. The DNA for the CDR3 is TGTGCCAGCAGTCCACCCGTCCATAACGAGCAGTACTTC.